The sequence of this TCR beta chain was determined in a study of T cell responses to AZD1222 COVID-19 vaccine (dated by TCRdb to the early 2020s). Regarding the study in general: AZD1222 recipients given second doses at about 4 weeks or at about 12 weeks were pooled, since spike-specific TCR depth and breadth were not found to differ between the two schedules. Trial participants were enrolled by age into subgroups of 18-55, 56-69 and 70-plus years, and roughly 150, 30 and 60 TCR-sequenced participants, respectively, were included in these subgroups. TCR sequencing was performed for over 230 trial participants, of whom 200 to 210 were given two doses of AZD1222 and some 26 were given two doses of MenACWY control vaccine.

Spanning cysteine to phenylalanine, the CDR3 consists of 13 amino acids. Of all the DNA, just the CDR3 is kept, 39 bases in frame from base 1. According to the germline V gene (reference sequence), CDR1 reads GTSNPN and CDR2 reads SVGIG. The junction carries 10 bases between V and J, which are trimmed by 5 bases and 0 bases respectively. The CDR3 regions of human TCRbeta chains were analyzed by immunosequencing. The study's own analysis went as follows. TCRs in the repertoires were compared against a reference library of SARS-CoV-2-specific TCRs that had been generated with the MIRA antigen-specificity platform. Breadth was defined as the fraction of unique TCRs that were SARS-CoV-2-associated, and depth was defined as the fraction of total T cells that were SARS-CoV-2-associated. Using the MIRA data, each spike-specific TCR was mapped to the spike region that the TCR reacts to and placed in a CD4 or CD8 class. Log10-transformed breadth and depth values were compared by one-way ANOVA with Sidak's multiple comparisons tests. This immuneACCESS table, as held by TCRdb, lists in-frame sequences with V and J called but not all clones. Of the missing ones, under half trace to an unresolved V gene in checked studies; the others have no known cause. V and J calls plus clone size are reproduced from that table; the DNA served to infer D and trimming. The sample profile shows over 85,000 clones; approximately 85% of them were found once. The biggest ten clones account for roughly 4.8% of the sample.

The sample's time point, from its label and the paper: baseline before first vaccination. Vaccinee samples came from UK trials COV001 and COV002, including a single-blind randomized controlled phase 2/3 trial of AZD1222 (ChAdOx1 nCoV-19) in healthy adults. For TCRbeta chain sequencing, PBMC samples were collected from trial participants at day 0 and at day 28 after the second dose. The paper as a whole reports these results and caveats: Epitopes outside the regions mutated in the B.1.351 and B.1.1.7 variants were reportedly recognized by nearly half of the unique spike-specific TCRs. Conclusions about previously exposed vaccinees are limited, since just five or six AZD1222 recipients were seropositive for SARS-CoV-2 at baseline. Because no day 14 peak-response samples were available, repertoires were characterized only after the peak T cell response. Vaccine-associated CD4 TCRs spanned the whole spike protein, with dominant responses in regions 160-218 and 743-854. Most participants were white British and females outnumbered males, and the authors suggested that clonal diversity may have been underestimated. After two AZD1222 doses, spike-specific TCR breadth and depth were significantly higher than at day 0 and than in MenACWY recipients. In the small 56-69-year group, the increase in depth fell short of significance, most likely because of low power.

In regard to this clone: Its recognized antigen is unknown. Base qualities are not recorded, but no much larger clone differs from it by a single base.

This receptor was taken from an adult in good health. The rearrangement combines TRBV30 with TRBJ1-1, with no confidently assigned D gene. The sample here was peripheral blood, taken on day 0 of AZD1222 vaccination. The DNA reads as follows: TGTGCCTGGGGGATGATAATGAACACTGAAGCTTTCTTT. It translates as CAWGMIMNTEAFF.